This T cell receptor (beta chain) was profiled in a study of liver allograft versus peripheral blood T cells (dated by TCRdb to about 2020). General notes on the study: The study compared the T cell receptor repertoires present in transplanted livers with the repertoires present in the peripheral blood of liver transplant recipients. Overall results and qualifications from the work: T cell receptor repertoires inside liver allografts were reported to differ from those detected in peripheral blood.

The V end gives up 2 bases and the J end 0 bases, leaving 12 bases in the junction not matched to a gene. From the germline V gene (reference sequence), CDR1 is DFQATT and CDR2 is SNEGSKA. The CDR3 starts with the cysteine, ends with the phenylalanine, and has 18 residues. The CDR3 DNA has 54 bases and is translated from base 1. Reads for this sample came from an Illumina MiSeq. TCRdb handled the public reads itself, with Q25 trimming in fastp and clone calling in MiXCR, and kept productive beta chains. Rows matching on CDR3 protein sequence are summarized as one entry with the most common DNA and genes. The sample data list 500 or so distinct CDR3 sequences, and 10% to 15% of these were observed just once. 15% to 20% of the sample comes from the top ten. This clonotype showed up just a few times. This clone's antigen is unknown. No per-base quality is available; no much larger clone lies one base away.

The source is a human patient who had a liver transplant. After a transplant, not all T cells may be the patient's own; some may come from the graft donor. The chain is assembled from TRBV20-1 and TRBJ2-3, and TRBD2 aligns with 9 junction nucleotides. Read as DNA, the sequence is TGCAGTGCTAGATTATCGGGGGGAACTAGCGGGAGCACAGATACGCAGTATTTT. Its coded protein is CSARLSGGTSGSTDTQYF.